Following are 16 T cell receptor beta chains from one sample sequenced in a study of shared clonotypes between healthy human individuals. Sequenced by immunoSEQ multiplex PCR; TCRdb stores in-frame clones only, minus some. This table holds around 1.6 million clones, around 98% found once. The material sequenced was naive CD4+ T cells sorted from blood. Sample subset: CD45RA+ positively selected. The receptors come from a young man in good health.

The V and J genes are TRBV6-5 and TRBJ2-7; D is ambiguous. This CDR3 is 15 amino acids long. V shed 0 bases and J shed 2 bases, with 11 bases lying between them. CDR1 and CDR2 from the germline V gene are MNHEY and SVGAGI. CDR3 loop: CASSYSGPGAYEQYF. CDR3 sequence (DNA): TGTGCCAGCAGTTACTCCGGCCCAGGAGCCTACGAGCAGTACTTC.

CDR3 bases: TGCAGCGTTGCGGCAGGGACGCGGTCTGGGGCCAACGTCCTGACTTTC. Amino acid sequence: CSVAAGTRSGANVLTF. This sequence joins TRBV29-1 and TRBJ2-6; D is perhaps TRBD1 or TRBD2 (5 bases each). CDR3 length equals 16 residues. The germline V gene encodes CDR1 SQVTM and CDR2 ANQGSEA. V was clipped by 4 bases and J by 1 base, with 14 bases between them.

The chain employs TRBV9 and TRBJ1-2; D call uncertain. The CDR3 sequence is 11 residues long. The V end lost 3 bases, the J end lost 6 bases, and 6 bases lay between the germline ends. CDR1 and CDR2 (germline): SGDLS, YYNGEE. The CDR3 spells CASSGSDGYTF. Here the CDR3 DNA reads TGTGCCAGCAGCGGTAGCGATGGCTACACCTTC.

A word on this clone: The identical CDR3 is also encoded by other nucleotide sequences in the sample. The chain is built from TRBV7-2 and TRBJ2-7; a weak D match, TRBD2 (6 bases). V was trimmed by 3 bases and J by 1 base, leaving 7 bases between them. The CDR3 covers 13 residues. The V gene's germline CDR1 is SGHTA and CDR2 FQGNSA. The CDR3 sequence: CASSFRGSYEQYF. The CDR3 DNA reads as TGTGCCAGCAGCTTTCGGGGGTCCTACGAGCAGTACTTC.

This chain uses TRBV4-3 with TRBJ1-4; D ambiguous. The germline V gene encodes CDR1 LGHNA and CDR2 YSLEER. The V end lost 4 bases, the J end lost 8 bases, and 11 bases lay between the germline ends. The CDR3 runs 13 residues. The CDR3 DNA reads as TGCGCCAGCAGCCGGGGAGGGAGGGAAAAACTGTTTTTT. The encoded protein is CASSRGGREKLFF.

This clone was observed once. This sequence joins TRBV4-3 and TRBJ2-6; no reliable D call. Germline V gene data show CDR1 as LGHNA and CDR2 as YSLEER. The CDR3 is made up of 14 amino acids. V shed 0 bases and J shed 2 bases, with 2 bases lying between them. The CDR3 is CASSQDPGANVLTF. For the CDR3, the DNA is TGCGCCAGCAGCCAAGATCCTGGGGCCAACGTCCTGACTTTC.

This chain connects TRBV9 to TRBJ1-1; D is ambiguous. This CDR3 has 16 residues. The V end was cut by 0 bases, the J end by 0 bases, with 12 bases between. Germline CDR1 reads SGDLS; CDR2 reads YYNGEE. CDR3 protein: CASSVGESVLNTEAFF. The DNA for the CDR3 is TGTGCCAGCAGCGTAGGAGAATCTGTATTGAACACTGAAGCTTTCTTT.

V and J are TRBV19 and TRBJ2-3; D is uncertain. The CDR3 totals 13 residues. Trimming removed 1 base at V and 8 bases at J, with 10 bases between. The germline V gene has CDR1 LNHDA and CDR2 SQIVND (reference sequence). CDR3 protein: CASSIVGGPTQYF. CDR3 bases: TGTGCCAGTAGTATAGTAGGCGGTCCTACGCAGTATTTT.

V usage is TRBV6-5 and J usage is TRBJ2-1; 8 bases are shared with TRBD2. The CDR3 consists of 11 residues. V trimming: 7 bases; J trimming: 13 bases; junction bases outside the gene matches: 6. Germline loops: CDR1 MNHEY, CDR2 SVGAGI. Here the CDR3 reads CASKSGRQQFF. CDR3 DNA sequence: TGTGCCAGCAAAAGCGGGAGACAACAGTTCTTC.

V and J are TRBV4-1 and TRBJ2-2, with D uncertain. Trimming took off 0 bases at V and 5 bases at J, with 13 bases between the two ends. The CDR3 runs 16 residues. Germline CDR1 reads MGHRA; CDR2 reads YSYEKL. The CDR3 bases are TGCGCCAGCAGCCAAGATGGGCAGGTACAAACCGGGGAGCTGTTTTTT. Amino acid sequence: CASSQDGQVQTGELFF.

Note on this clone: Other nucleotide sequences in the sample specify the same CDR3. This chain uses TRBV5-1 with TRBJ1-4; D is undetermined. The length of the CDR3 is 15 residues. Germline CDR1 and CDR2: SGHRS and YFSETQ. V was shortened by 4 bases and J by 1 base, with 11 bases between the two germline ends. In DNA, the CDR3 is TGCGCCAGCAGCCTAGACGGACGAACTAATGAAAAACTGTTTTTT. Encoded protein: CASSLDGRTNEKLFF.

Details on this clone: This CDR3 is also generated by other DNA sequences in the sample. V gene TRBV18 combines with J gene TRBJ1-1; 7 bases map to TRBD1. Germline CDR1 and CDR2: KGHSH and LQKENI. After removal of 4 bases from V and 1 base from J, the junction contained 3 bases not matched to a gene. The CDR3 spans 14 residues. CDR3 sequence reads: CASSLGQENTEAFF. CDR3 DNA: TGTGCCAGCTCACTAGGACAGGAGAACACTGAAGCTTTCTTT.

The rearrangement links TRBV27 to TRBJ2-1, with D unclear. The germline V gene encodes CDR1 MNHEY and CDR2 SMNVEV (reference sequence). This CDR3 region has 11 residues. V was cut by 4 bases and J by 8 bases, with 6 bases left in between. CDR3: CASSSRYEQFF. CDR3 sequence (DNA): TGTGCCAGCAGTTCTAGGTATGAGCAGTTCTTC.

The rearrangement uses TRBV29-1 and TRBJ2-3; TRBD2 matches 8 bases. The CDR3 runs 12 residues. The germline gives CDR1 SQVTM, CDR2 ANQGSEA. J lost 6 bases, V lost 5 bases, and 4 bases had no gene match. CDR3 loop: CSVPSGGDTQYF. The CDR3 DNA reads as TGCAGCGTTCCGAGCGGGGGTGATACGCAGTATTTT.

V usage is TRBV11-3 and J usage is TRBJ2-3, with D possibly TRBD1 on 8 matching bases. Trimming removed 5 bases from V and 3 bases from J, with 15 bases in between. CDR1 and CDR2 from the germline V gene are SGHNT and YENEEA. The CDR3 spans 15 residues. The CDR3 region is CASSVGQGGTDTQYF. For the CDR3, the DNA is TGTGCCAGCAGCGTCGGACAGGGAGGGACAGATACGCAGTATTTT.

This chain joins TRBV19 and TRBJ2-7; 8 bases match TRBD1. J was trimmed by 3 bases and V by 5 bases; bases with no gene match: 6. CDR1 and CDR2 from the germline V gene are LNHDA and SQIVND (reference sequence). CDR3 length: 14 residues. In DNA, the CDR3 is TGTGCCAGTAGTCCCGGACAGGGTGGCTACGAGCAGTACTTC. It specifies CASSPGQGGYEQYF.